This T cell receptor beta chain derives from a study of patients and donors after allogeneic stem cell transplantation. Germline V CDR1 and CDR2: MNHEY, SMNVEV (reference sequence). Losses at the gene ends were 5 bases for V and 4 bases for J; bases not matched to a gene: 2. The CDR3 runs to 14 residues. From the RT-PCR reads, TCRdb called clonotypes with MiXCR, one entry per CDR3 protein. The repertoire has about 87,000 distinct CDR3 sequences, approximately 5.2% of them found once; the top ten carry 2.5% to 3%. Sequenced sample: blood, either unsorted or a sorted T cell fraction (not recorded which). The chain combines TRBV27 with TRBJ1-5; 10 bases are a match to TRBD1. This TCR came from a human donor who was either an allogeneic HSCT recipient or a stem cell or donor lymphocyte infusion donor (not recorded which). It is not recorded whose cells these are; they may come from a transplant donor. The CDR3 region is CASSQGQGNQPQHF. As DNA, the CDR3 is TGTGCCAGCAGTCAGGGACAGGGGAATCAGCCCCAGCATTTT.